This is a list of T cell receptor beta chains from one sample in a study of blood T cell repertoires in COVID-19. Assay used: immunoSEQ multiplex PCR; TCRdb lists only in-frame clones, some missing. The data show roughly 290,000 clones, about 93% seen once. Sequencing input: peripheral blood. The source of these receptors is a woman aged 25 to 39 with COVID-19, enrolled during active disease. CDR3s include the opening cysteine and the closing phenylalanine or tryptophan. D genes are given only for firm matches. Expanded clones are given a class, and other clones once, few, many or no size at all.

d_call	j_call	clone_size	v_call	cdr3_aa	cdr3_nt
NA	TRBJ1-2	NA	TRBV16	CASSQDSYGYTF	TGTGCCAGCAGCCAAGACAGTTATGGCTACACCTTC
TRBD2	TRBJ2-7	NA	TRBV27	CASSSRLAGYEQYF	TGTGCCAGCAGTTCCAGACTAGCGGGATACGAGCAGTACTTC
TRBD1	TRBJ2-7	NA	TRBV18	CASSPSGTGGPEQYF	TGTGCCAGCTCCCCTTCCGGGACAGGGGGTCCCGAGCAGTACTTC
TRBD1	TRBJ1-5	NA	TRBV19	CASSISGTGRQPQHF	TGTGCCAGTAGTATTTCCGGGACAGGTAGGCAGCCCCAGCATTTT
TRBD1	TRBJ1-5	NA	TRBV4-1	CASSRTGIQPQHF	TGCGCCAGCAGCCGGACAGGGATTCAGCCCCAGCATTTT
NA	TRBJ1-3	NA	TRBV30	CAWSDSNTIYF	TGTGCCTGGAGCGACTCAAACACCATATATTTT
TRBD2	TRBJ2-7	NA	TRBV7-3	CASSLTLASGSYEQYF	TGTGCCAGCAGCTTAACACTGGCTAGCGGGAGCTACGAGCAGTACTTC
NA	TRBJ1-2	NA	TRBV6-2/TRBV6-3	CASSYSYRNGYTF	TGTGCCAGCAGTTACTCCTACAGGAATGGCTACACCTTC
NA	TRBJ1-1	NA	TRBV2	CASKTYMNTEAFF	TGTGCCAGCAAGACATACATGAACACTGAAGCTTTCTTT
NA	TRBJ2-1	NA	TRBV27	CASSLLGEVGNEQFF	TGTGCCAGCAGTTTGTTGGGGGAGGTTGGGAATGAGCAGTTCTTC
TRBD2	TRBJ2-1	NA	TRBV7-6	CASSIGLAGVEQFF	TGTGCCAGCAGCATCGGACTAGCGGGAGTAGAGCAGTTCTTC
NA	TRBJ2-1	NA	TRBV6-5	CASSPSGLPYNEQFF	TGTGCCAGCAGTCCCTCCGGACTACCTTACAATGAGCAGTTCTTC
TRBD2	TRBJ2-5	NA	TRBV2	CASSERLAGVKTQYF	TGTGCCAGCAGTGAGAGGCTAGCGGGAGTGAAGACCCAGTACTTC
NA	TRBJ2-1	NA	TRBV6-5	CASLTAAYNEQFF	TGTGCCAGCCTAACCGCGGCCTACAATGAGCAGTTCTTC
TRBD1	TRBJ2-1	few	TRBV9	CASSPGQKPYNEQFF	TGTGCCAGCAGCCCGGGACAGAAGCCTTACAATGAGCAGTTCTTC
NA	TRBJ1-3	NA	TRBV4-2	CASRESTGPSGNTIYF	TGTGCCAGCAGAGAGTCGACAGGACCCTCTGGAAACACCATATATTTT
TRBD2	TRBJ2-2	NA	TRBV5-6	CASSQGLAGNTGELFF	TGTGCCAGCAGCCAGGGACTAGCGGGAAACACCGGGGAGCTGTTTTTT